This record concerns one T cell receptor (beta chain) sequence. Antigen: not known. The data were taken from a study of shared clonotypes between healthy human individuals. Study-wide findings and caveats: Compared with memory subsets, naive subsets generally had larger estimated richness.

Naive CD8 cells lacked CD45RO and underwent positive selection for CCR7, leaving out terminally differentiated effector memory CD45RA+ cells. The germline V gene encodes CDR1 MNHEY and CDR2 SMNVEV (reference sequence). Trimming cost V 5 bases and J 3 bases; bases outside gene matches: 5. CDR3 size: 16 residues. Assay runs were performed at deep level. Here immunoSEQ multiplex PCR was the method, and the copy in TCRdb shows in-frame clones only, minus some. The sample carries about 700,000 clones, about 90% recorded once. The sample was naive CD8+ T cells sorted from blood. The chain carries TRBV27 and TRBJ2-1; 12 nucleotides align to TRBD2. This TCR was recovered from a man younger than 40 in good health. CDR3: CASSRGLAGNYNEQFF. DNA of the CDR3: TGTGCCAGCAGTCGGGGACTAGCGGGTAACTACAATGAGCAGTTCTTC.